The 3 T cell receptor beta chains below were found in one sample sequenced in a study of blood T cell repertoires in COVID-19. Some clones are missing from TCRdb's copy, which holds only in-frame ones; the method was immunoSEQ multiplex PCR. The repertoire includes about 220,000 clones, about 80% of them detected once, and less than 2.5% sits in the top ten. Sequencing used peripheral blood. Receptors were obtained from a woman aged 55-69 years with acute or convalescent COVID-19.

The V and J genes are TRBV4-3 and TRBJ1-4; TRBD1 agrees at 7 bases. With 2 bases clipped from V and 1 base from J, the junction kept 1 base outside the gene matches. CDR3 length: 15 amino acids. CDR1 is LGHNA and CDR2 is YSLEER in the germline V gene. CDR3 coding DNA: TGCGCCAGCAGCCAAAACAGGGGAACTAATGAAAAACTGTTTTTT. The encoded protein is CASSQNRGTNEKLFF.

The CDR3 loop reads CASSEGQDTDTQYF. The CDR3 DNA reads TGCGCCAGCAGCGAAGGACAGGACACAGATACGCAGTATTTT. This sequence joins TRBV5-1 and TRBJ2-3, with TRBD1 matching 7 bases. V dropped 4 bases and J dropped 2; count of bases not matched to a gene: 4. Germline CDR1 reads SGHRS; CDR2 reads YFSETQ. The CDR3 length is 14 residues.

With respect to this clone: The junction differs from germline at one of its ends, possibly a read error. The chain is built from TRBV30 and TRBJ2-1; 7 positions agree with TRBD2. The CDR3 is 14 amino acids. CDR1 is GTSNPN and CDR2 is SVGIG in the germline V gene (reference sequence). CDR3 loop: CARSPQLARDEQFF. Here the CDR3 DNA reads TGTGCCCGGAGTCCCCAACTAGCGAGGGATGAGCAGTTCTTC.